What follows are 2 T cell receptor beta chains derived from one specimen sequenced in a study of cytomegalovirus exposure and HLA in healthy donors. Primers for the PCR totalled 60 Vbeta and 13 Jbeta. Assay used: immunoSEQ multiplex PCR; TCRdb lists only in-frame clones, some missing. Of roughly 80,000 clones listed, over 65% are singletons. Source material: PBMCs. Source of these receptors: a man aged 45 to 65 in good health and CMV-seropositive.

A note on this clone: The junction shows a germline mismatch at one end, possibly a read error. The chain links TRBV7-9 to TRBJ2-2; D is unclear. The germline CDR1 and CDR2 sequences are SEHNR and FQNEAQ (reference sequence). The CDR3 runs 12 residues. Here the CDR3 reads CSSSSLSGELFF. DNA of the CDR3: TGTTCCAGCAGCTCCCTCTCCGGGGAGCTGTTTTTT. Full variable domain (outside the CDR3, taken from reference TRBV7-9 and TRBJ2-2): DTGVSQNPRHKITKRGQNVTFRCDPISEHNRLYWYRQTLGQGPEFLTYFQNEAQLEKSRLLSDRFSAERPKGSFSTLEIQRTEQGDSAMYLCSSSSLSGELFFGEGSRLTVL.

The V and J genes are TRBV7-2 and TRBJ2-7; D is perhaps TRBD1 (6 bases). The germline V gene has CDR1 SGHTA and CDR2 FQGNSA. V was shortened by 4 bases and J by 7 bases, with 11 bases between the two germline ends. CDR3 length: 12 residues. The CDR3 DNA is TGTGCCAGCAGCTCCATTGGACAGGAGCAGTACTTC. Encoded protein: CASSSIGQEQYF.